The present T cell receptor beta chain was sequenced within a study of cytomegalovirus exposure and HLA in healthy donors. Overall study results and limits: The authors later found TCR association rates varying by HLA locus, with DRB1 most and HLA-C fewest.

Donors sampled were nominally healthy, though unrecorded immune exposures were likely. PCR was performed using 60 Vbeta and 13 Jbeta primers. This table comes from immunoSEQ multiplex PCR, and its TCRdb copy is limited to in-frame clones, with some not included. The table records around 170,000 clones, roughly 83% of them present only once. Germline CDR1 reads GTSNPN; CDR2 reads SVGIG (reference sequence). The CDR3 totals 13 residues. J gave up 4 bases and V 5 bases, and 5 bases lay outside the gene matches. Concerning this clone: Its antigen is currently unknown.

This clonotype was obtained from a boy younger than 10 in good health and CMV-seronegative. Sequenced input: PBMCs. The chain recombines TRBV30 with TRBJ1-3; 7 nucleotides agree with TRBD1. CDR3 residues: CAWDTGAGNTIYF. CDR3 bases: TGTGCCTGGGACACAGGGGCCGGAAACACCATATATTTT.